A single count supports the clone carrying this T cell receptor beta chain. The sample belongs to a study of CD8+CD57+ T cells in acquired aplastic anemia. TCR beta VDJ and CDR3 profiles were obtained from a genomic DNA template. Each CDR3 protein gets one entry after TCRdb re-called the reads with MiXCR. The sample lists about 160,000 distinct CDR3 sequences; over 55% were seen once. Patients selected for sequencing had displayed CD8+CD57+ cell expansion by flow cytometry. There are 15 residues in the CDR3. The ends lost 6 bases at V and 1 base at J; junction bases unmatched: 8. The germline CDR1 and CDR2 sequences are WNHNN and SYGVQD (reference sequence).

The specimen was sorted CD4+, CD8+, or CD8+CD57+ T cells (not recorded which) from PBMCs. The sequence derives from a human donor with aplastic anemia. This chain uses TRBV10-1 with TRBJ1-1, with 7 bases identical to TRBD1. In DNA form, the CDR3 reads TGCGCCAGCAGCCCGACAGGGCAAACGAACACTGAAGCTTTCTTT. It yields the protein CASSPTGQTNTEAFF.